One and the same sample provided the 20 T cell receptor beta chains below, sequenced in a study of ipilimumab plus nivolumab after autologous stem cell transplantation. Profiled with immunoSEQ multiplex PCR; TCRdb holds only in-frame clones, not every one. The data hold 15,000 to 20,000 clones, with almost 80% observed a single time. The starting material was PBMCs, obtained in a trial of ipilimumab plus nivolumab as post-transplant consolidation. These receptors were taken from a male donor with diffuse large B-cell lymphoma.

By sample share, this clone is large. Other DNA sequences in this sample translate to the same CDR3. This rearrangement joins TRBV9 to TRBJ2-3, with a tentative D call TRBD2 (6 bases). V dropped 0 bases and J dropped 6 bases, with 8 bases sitting between them. Germline CDR1 is SGDLS and CDR2 is YYNGEE. The length of the CDR3 is 13 residues. This chain's CDR3 is CASSVGLGDTQYF. DNA for the CDR3: TGTGCCAGCAGCGTAGGACTAGGGGATACGCAGTATTTT.

The rearrangement joins TRBV6-1 to TRBJ2-1, with D uncertain. V lost 2 bases, J lost 5 bases, and 16 bases lay in between. CDR1 is MNHNS and CDR2 is SASEGT in the germline V gene. The CDR3 spans 16 residues. The CDR3 DNA reads TGTGCCAGCAGTGAATGGTATAGGGCCCTAAACAATGAGCAGTTCTTC. Its translation is CASSEWYRALNNEQFF.

This clone was seen more than once but under ten times. The chain employs TRBV9 and TRBJ1-1; D uncertain. V shed 1 base and J shed 0 bases, with 4 bases lying between them. The V gene's germline CDR1 is SGDLS and CDR2 YYNGEE. The CDR3 extends over 13 amino acids. CDR3: CASSVLLNTEAFF. The CDR3 nucleotides are TGTGCCAGCAGCGTATTATTGAACACTGAAGCTTTCTTT.

The chain has TRBV5-1 and TRBJ2-7; D perhaps matches TRBD2 (5 bases). V lost 0 bases, J lost 1 base, and 8 bases lay in between. There are 14 residues in the CDR3. Looked up from germline, CDR1 is SGHRS and CDR2 is YFSETQ. The CDR3 here is CASSLAGDSYEQYF. CDR3 bases: TGCGCCAGCAGCTTGGCCGGGGATTCCTACGAGCAGTACTTC.

This clone was detected only a few times. The CDR3 region is CASSTSPDSVGPQHF. DNA of the CDR3: TGTGCCAGTAGTACCTCCCCGGACAGCGTCGGGCCCCAGCATTTT. The gene calls are TRBV19 and TRBJ1-5, with D maybe TRBD1 (6 bases). Trimming took 4 bases from V and 9 from J, leaving 19 bases between them. CDR1 is LNHDA and CDR2 is SQIVND in the germline V gene (reference sequence). The CDR3 runs 15 residues.

The chain is built from TRBV1 and TRBJ2-7; the D call in the table, TRBD1, was not verified against the DNA. TRBV1 is recorded as a pseudogene. This CDR3 contains 16 residues. The CDR3 nucleotides read TGCACCAGCAGCCAACAGACCCGGGACTCAGGGGGCGAGCAGTACTTC. This gives the protein CTSSQQTRDSGGEQYF.

V gene TRBV6-1 combines with J gene TRBJ1-1; D is uncertain. The V end was cut by 2 bases, the J end by 1 base, with 14 bases between. CDR1 and CDR2 from the germline V gene are MNHNS and SASEGT. CDR3 length: 16 amino acids. The CDR3 nucleotides are TGTGCCAGCAGTGAATTTAGGAATTTAGGGAACACTGAAGCTTTCTTT. Translation: CASSEFRNLGNTEAFF.

The chain combines TRBV6-1 with TRBJ2-7; D is possibly TRBD2 (5 bases). CDR3 length: 10 residues. V was shortened by 8 bases and J by 3 bases, with 5 bases between the two germline ends. Germline loops: CDR1 MNHNS, CDR2 SASEGT. Written as DNA, the CDR3 is TGTGCCAGCGGACTCTACGAGCAGTACTTC. This sequence encodes CASGLYEQYF.

The rearrangement uses TRBV15 and TRBJ1-4; no clear D gene. The germline V gene has CDR1 LNHNV and CDR2 YYDKDF (reference sequence). The CDR3 has 13 residues. Trimming stripped 11 bases from V and 3 bases from J, with 13 bases between. For the CDR3, the DNA is TGTGCCTCGCAAAGGGAATCTAATGAAAAACTGTTTTTT. It codes for CASQRESNEKLFF.

The chain links TRBV6-4 to TRBJ2-3; D may be TRBD1 (5 bases). Germline V gene data show CDR1 as MRHNA and CDR2 as SNTAGT. The CDR3 consists of 15 residues. V was shortened by 0 bases and J by 2 bases, with 9 bases between the two germline ends. CDR3 protein: CASSDSWGLTDTQYF. The CDR3 DNA reads TGTGCCAGCAGTGACTCTTGGGGCCTCACAGATACGCAGTATTTT.

The chain combines TRBV11-2 with TRBJ2-1, with 7 bases aligning to TRBD1. The CDR3 runs to 16 residues. Germline-derived CDR1 and CDR2 are SGHAT and FQNNGV. After removal of 5 bases from V and 6 bases from J, the junction contained 13 bases not matched to a gene. The DNA for the CDR3 is TGTGCCAGCAGCCCTCAGGGAGACAGGGAAATCAATGAGCAGTTCTTC. Translating it yields CASSPQGDREINEQFF.

The chain has TRBV5-4 and TRBJ2-4, with a weak D call TRBD1 (6 bases). V was cut by 1 base and J by 8 bases, with 16 bases left in between. The CDR3 totals 15 residues. CDR1 and CDR2 (germline): SGHNT, YYREEE (reference sequence). This CDR3 is CASSLSEKGGDIQYF. The CDR3, as DNA: TGTGCCAGCAGCTTGTCCGAGAAAGGGGGAGACATTCAGTACTTC.

A single count supports this clone. This rearrangement joins TRBV7-2 to TRBJ2-4; D perhaps matches TRBD2 (7 bases). The germline CDR1 and CDR2 sequences are SGHTA and FQGNSA. The CDR3 sequence is 17 residues long. Trimming stripped 0 bases from V and 1 base from J, with 13 bases between. CDR3 DNA: TGTGCCAGCAGCTTAGCGCTCGGGGGGCAGGCCAAAAACATTCAGTACTTC. Translating gives CASSLALGGQAKNIQYF.

For the CDR3, the DNA is TGTGCCAGCAGCTTAAGGGGCAGGTTAGATGATGGCTACACCTTC. This sequence encodes CASSLRGRLDDGYTF. The J gene is TRBJ1-2, the V gene TRBV7-2, with a tentative D call TRBD1 (5 bases). This CDR3 comprises 15 residues. CDR1 is SGHTA, CDR2 FQGNSA, per germline. V was clipped by 2 bases and J by 6 bases, with 16 bases between them. Variable domain in full (rest from reference TRBV7-2 and TRBJ1-2): GAGVSQSPSNKVTEKGKDVELRCDPISGHTALYWYRQSLGQGLEFLIYFQGNSAPDKSGLPSDRFSAERTGGSVSTLTIQRTQQEDSAVYLCASSLRGRLDDGYTFGSGTRLTVV.

This clone was seen only a few times. This chain joins TRBV2 and TRBJ2-7; the D gene is possibly TRBD1 (6 bases). The CDR3 is made up of 15 amino acids. V gave up 7 bases and J gave up 4 bases, with 20 bases separating them. Germline V gives CDR1 SNHLY, CDR2 FYNNEI. CDR3: CASNQGPRFPYEQYF. The CDR3 bases are TGTGCCAGCAATCAGGGGCCTAGGTTTCCATACGAGCAGTACTTC. Full variable domain (missing parts from reference TRBV2 and TRBJ2-7): EPEVTQTPSHQVTQMGQEVILRCVPISNHLYFYWYRQILGQKVEFLVSFYNNEISEKSEIFDDQFSVERPDGSNFTLKIRSTKLEDSAMYFCASNQGPRFPYEQYFGPGTRLTVT.

The chain combines TRBV7-6 with TRBJ1-3; 10 positions match TRBD1. CDR1 and CDR2 (germline): SGHVS, FNYEAQ. Trimming at V came to 5 bases and at J to 8 bases, leaving 3 bases not matched to a gene. The CDR3 extends over 13 amino acids. The CDR3: CASSGTGEHTIYF. The CDR3 coding sequence is TGTGCCAGCAGCGGGACAGGGGAACACACCATATATTTT. Full variable domain (remainder filled in from reference TRBV7-6 and TRBJ1-3): GAGVSQSPRYKVTKRGQDVALRCDPISGHVSLYWYRQALGQGPEFLTYFNYEAQQDKSGLPNDRFSAERPEGSISTLTIQRTEQRDSAMYRCASSGTGEHTIYFGEGSWLTVV.

The V gene is TRBV5-1, the J gene TRBJ1-2, with D uncertain. This CDR3 contains 12 residues. The germline V gene encodes CDR1 SGHRS and CDR2 YFSETQ. Trimming removed 0 bases from V and 6 bases from J, with 6 bases in between. As DNA, the CDR3 is TGCGCCAGCAGCTTGGAATCCCATGGCTACACCTTC. This gives the protein CASSLESHGYTF.

This chain connects TRBV6-5 to TRBJ1-1; 7 bases line up with TRBD1. Trimming at V came to 7 bases and at J to 5 bases, leaving 13 bases not matched to a gene. The germline V gene has CDR1 MNHEY and CDR2 SVGAGI. There are 15 residues in the CDR3. CDR3 nucleotide sequence: TGTGCCAGCACCGCAATTCGAGGGGGACAGACTGAAGCTTTCTTT. It translates to CASTAIRGGQTEAFF.

This chain uses TRBV6-6 with TRBJ2-2, with TRBD2 matching over 7 bases. This CDR3 has 13 residues. Germline V gene lookup returns CDR1 MNHNY and CDR2 SVGAGI (reference sequence). The trim removed 6 bases at V and 6 bases at J, leaving 4 bases unmatched. The DNA of the CDR3 is TGTGCCAGCAGACCCCGGGAGGCCGGGGAGCTGTTTTTT. Its translation: CASRPREAGELFF.

The V and J genes are TRBV13 and TRBJ1-2; D not certain. Germline V gene sequence: CDR1 PRHDT, CDR2 FYEKMQ (reference sequence). V lost 0 bases and J 8 bases, leaving 13 bases between the germline ends. The CDR3 consists of 14 residues. The CDR3 here is CASSLGLVAGGYTF. The DNA for the CDR3 is TGTGCCAGCAGCTTAGGCCTCGTTGCGGGGGGCTACACCTTC.